Shown below are 8 T cell receptor beta chains from a single sample sequenced in a study of blood T cell repertoires in COVID-19. Produced via immunoSEQ multiplex PCR; TCRdb's table is partial and in-frame only. The table shows almost 95,000 clones, with approximately 70% occurring only once. Sequencing was done on a sample of peripheral blood. These receptor sequences come from a woman aged 55-70 years in a cohort sampled during active or convalescent COVID-19.

This sequence joins TRBV27 and TRBJ1-5; D not resolved. This CDR3 contains 17 residues. The V and J ends lost 6 bases and 2 bases respectively, with 20 bases between them. Germline V lookup: CDR1 MNHEY, CDR2 SMNVEV (reference sequence). CDR3 nucleotide sequence: TGTGCCAGCAGCCGTTCGGGGTTTGGTTTGGGCAATCAGCCCCAGCATTTT. Translation gives CASSRSGFGLGNQPQHF.

The rearrangement joins TRBV19 to TRBJ2-2; D is undetermined. The length of the CDR3 is 14 residues. From germline, CDR1 is LNHDA and CDR2 SQIVND (reference sequence). Trimming pared 1 base from V and 7 bases from J, leaving 10 bases between. The CDR3 DNA sequence: TGTGCCAGTAGTATAGGGTCTATAGTCGGGGAGCTGTTTTTT. Amino acid sequence: CASSIGSIVGELFF.

The chain couples TRBV10-3 to TRBJ2-2; 8 positions match TRBD1. Per the germline V gene, CDR1 is ENHRY and CDR2 is SYGVKD. The CDR3 is made up of 18 amino acids. J lost 6 bases, V lost 0 bases, and 12 bases had no gene match. The CDR3 is CAISESLGTLQGAGELFF. The CDR3 DNA is TGTGCCATCAGTGAGTCCTTGGGAACCCTACAGGGGGCCGGGGAGCTGTTTTTT.

This clone was observed a few times. V gene TRBV6-4 combines with J gene TRBJ2-2; 8 bases align to TRBD1. This CDR3 is 16 amino acids long. Germline V gene lookup returns CDR1 MRHNA and CDR2 SNTAGT. V shed 2 bases, J shed 4 bases, and the junction held 6 bases outside the gene matches. CDR3 sequence (DNA): TGTGCCAGCAGTGACCAGGGGGCTCTAGGCACCGGGGAGCTGTTTTTT. This codes for CASSDQGALGTGELFF.

V is TRBV6-1 and J is TRBJ1-5; 9 bases agree with TRBD1. This CDR3 has 16 residues. The germline CDR1 and CDR2 sequences are MNHNS and SASEGT. The J segment lost 0 bases and the V segment lost 4 bases, leaving 4 bases of the junction unmatched. The CDR3: CASSGGTGYSNQPQHF. The CDR3 nucleotides read TGTGCCAGCAGTGGTGGGACAGGGTATAGCAATCAGCCCCAGCATTTT.

The chain combines TRBV5-1 with TRBJ2-1, with 9 bases matching TRBD2. The germline gives CDR1 SGHRS, CDR2 YFSETQ. CDR3 length: 16 residues. The J segment lost 8 bases and the V segment lost 1 base, leaving 10 bases of the junction unmatched. The CDR3 spells CASSLNAGGTLYEQFF. The CDR3 coding sequence is TGCGCCAGCAGCTTGAATGCGGGGGGGACCTTGTATGAGCAGTTCTTC.

This clone was picked up one time. The chain employs TRBV19 and TRBJ1-2, with 9 bases lining up with TRBD1. The CDR3 runs to 18 residues. The V gene end was trimmed by 4 bases and the J gene end by 0 bases; junction bases not matched to a gene: 12. The germline V gene encodes CDR1 LNHDA and CDR2 SQIVND (reference sequence). CDR3 in DNA: TGTGCCAGTAGTAAGGGGACAGGGTACAACTTGGCTAACTATGGCTACACCTTC. It encodes CASSKGTGYNLANYGYTF.

V gene TRBV5-1 combines with J gene TRBJ2-3; 7 bases map to TRBD2. This CDR3 has 13 residues. The V gene end was trimmed by 8 bases and the J gene end by 4 bases; junction bases not matched to a gene: 7. Germline V gene sequence: CDR1 SGHRS, CDR2 YFSETQ. CDR3 sequence: CASRREGPDTQYF. For the CDR3, the DNA is TGCGCCAGTCGGAGGGAGGGGCCAGATACGCAGTATTTT.